This T cell receptor (beta chain) was recovered during a study of cytotoxic CD8 clonotypes in ibrutinib-treated CLL (dated by TCRdb to about 2021). In the study overall: In this cohort, around 14 patients were treatment-naive and about a dozen were relapsed/refractory, while roughly 18 had unmutated IGHV. Responses were partial in some 24 patients and complete in 2; after median around 65 months follow-up, around 15 stayed in remission and some twelve progressed. Cryopreserved peripheral blood mononuclear cells were collected at three points: before therapy, at response, and at either sustained remission or disease progression. Of the 90 or so participants in the trial, about 25 had longitudinal samples available. All remission and progressive disease samples were collected while patients were still receiving ibrutinib. On average, each sample yielded hundreds of thousands of productive templates and 94,082 productive rearrangements. Response samples were taken after a median of approximately 13 months on treatment, ranging from about 6 to 40 months.

With respect to this clone: The target of this receptor is not known. No much larger clone is present one base from it, and per-base qualities are unavailable.

A MiSeq instrument was used for deep resolution sequencing, which targeted depths ranging from 1 in 1 million up to 1 in 200,000 T cells, with coverage averaging 10x for each clonotype. TCR beta libraries were generated with the immunoSEQ hsTCRB Kit. Turning to the authors' computational methods: ImmunoSEQ Data Assistant and ImmunoSEQ Analyzer were used for data analysis, and V, D and J genes were assigned according to IMGT definitions. Clonality, which ranges from 0 to 1, was calculated as one minus the normalized Shannon entropy of productive rearrangement frequencies. Only overrepresented clonotypes making up at least 0.05% of the repertoire of each patient were included in the public clonotype analysis. About a dozen age-matched healthy donor repertoires from immuneACCESS served as clonality controls. TCRdb limited this immuneACCESS table to in-frame rearrangements with V and J called. A share of clones is missing; checked studies link under half to unresolved V genes, and the rest is unexplained. V, J and clone size are taken as reported in that table, and D and trimming were inferred from the DNA itself. The sample records some 98,000 clones, almost 80% of which are singletons. The top ten clonotypes cover 25% to 35% of the sample.

There are 13 amino acids in the CDR3, from cysteine to phenylalanine inclusive. Only the CDR3 portion is preserved as DNA: 39 bases, with reading frame beginning at the first base. Trimming takes 4 bases from V and 4 bases from J, and the germline ends sit 8 bases apart. CDR1 and CDR2 are drawn from the germline V gene: MRHNA, SNTAGT. The time point label corresponds to: about a year on ibrutinib. Around 1.8 micrograms of genomic DNA were extracted from cryopreserved PBMCs for TCR beta library preparation. Longitudinal blood samples from CLL patients receiving ibrutinib monotherapy were subjected to high-throughput TCR beta sequencing. Patients were enrolled in a phase 2 open-label single-center ibrutinib monotherapy trial. General study outcomes and caveats: Public clonotypes were rare and either shrank or stayed stable during treatment, and the rise in clonality at ibrutinib response reflected expansion of private clonotypes. An increase in clonality was observed at ibrutinib response, with clonality remaining stable during sustained remission and falling back toward baseline at progression. Baseline clonality was found to be higher than that of age-matched healthy donors and was strongly correlated with circulating CD8+ T-cell counts. Sampling times were not matched between patients in sustained remission and patients whose disease was progressing, and lymph node repertoires were not examined.

The sequence was collected from a human donor with chronic lymphocytic leukemia. Here the chain combines TRBV6-4 and TRBJ2-1, with the identity of the D gene unclear. Sequencing was performed on PBMCs, taken after 12 months of ibrutinib treatment. The bases are TGTGCCAGCAGTGTGGAGTCTTACAATGAGCAGTTCTTC. Its protein is CASSVESYNEQFF.